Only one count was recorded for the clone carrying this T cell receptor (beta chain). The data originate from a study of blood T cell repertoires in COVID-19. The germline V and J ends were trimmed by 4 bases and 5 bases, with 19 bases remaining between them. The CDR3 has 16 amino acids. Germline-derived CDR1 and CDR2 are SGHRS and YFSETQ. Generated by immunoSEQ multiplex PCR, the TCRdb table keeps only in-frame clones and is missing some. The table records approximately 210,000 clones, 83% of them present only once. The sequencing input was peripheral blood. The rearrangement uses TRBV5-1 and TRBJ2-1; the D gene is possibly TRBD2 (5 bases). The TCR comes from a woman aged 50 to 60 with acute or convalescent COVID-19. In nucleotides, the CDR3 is TGCGCCAGCAGCCTACCACTAGAGGTCCGCCACAATGAGCAGTTCTTC. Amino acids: CASSLPLEVRHNEQFF.